This passage covers 32 T cell receptor beta chains from one sample sequenced in a study of early T cells in non-severe SARS-CoV-2 infection. TCRdb passed the 5' RACE reads through MiXCR, listing each CDR3 protein once. This table holds 87,000 or so distinct CDR3 sequences, 9% to 15% found once. The source material was whole blood. Every receptor here comes from an adult who was a healthcare worker with PCR-confirmed SARS-CoV-2 infection or an uninfected control (not recorded which).

This sequence joins TRBV24-1 and TRBJ2-2, with 11 bases matching TRBD2. The CDR3 is 18 amino acids. V lost 3 bases and J lost 4; bases outside the gene matches: 9. The germline V gene encodes CDR1 KGHDR and CDR2 SFDVKD. The CDR3: CATSDPPTSGSPTGELFF. In DNA form, the CDR3 reads TGTGCCACCAGTGATCCTCCCACTAGCGGGAGTCCCACCGGGGAGCTGTTTTTT.

This clonotype was detected a few times. The chain recombines TRBV12-3 or TRBV12-4 with TRBJ2-7; 9 positions agree with TRBD2. V dropped 5 bases and J dropped 0; count of bases not matched to a gene: 8. This CDR3 is built from 16 residues. CDR3 loop: CASSGGLATSSYEQYF. In nucleotides, the CDR3 is TGTGCCAGCAGTGGCGGACTAGCGACCAGCTCCTACGAGCAGTACTTC.

The chain's CDR3 is CSASRNRDNLYF. CDR3 nucleotide sequence: TGCAGTGCTAGTAGGAACCGGGACAACTTATATTTT. V usage is TRBV20-1 and J usage is TRBJ1-3, with D perhaps matching TRBD1 (6 bases). Germline V gives CDR1 DFQATT, CDR2 SNEGSKA (reference sequence). Between the trimmed V and J ends, which lost 3 bases and 14 bases, there was a span of 17 bases. The CDR3 has 12 residues.

This chain uses TRBV7-9 with TRBJ1-2; D is undetermined. This CDR3 contains 13 residues. Germline V gene sequence: CDR1 SEHNR, CDR2 FQNEAQ (reference sequence). Trimming removed 2 bases from V and 5 bases from J, with 9 bases in between. The CDR3 nucleotides are TGTGCCAGCAGCTTACTCCGACGATATGGCTACACCTTC. Protein: CASSLLRRYGYTF.

The chain joins TRBV12-3 or TRBV12-4 to TRBJ1-5; 7 bases are a match to TRBD1. Unmatched junction bases numbered 11, after V lost 0 bases and J lost 0 bases. The CDR3 contains 19 residues. In nucleotides, the CDR3 is TGTGCCAGCAGTTTAGCGCTACAGGGGCCCTTTTATAGCAATCAGCCCCAGCATTTT. Translating gives CASSLALQGPFYSNQPQHF.

This clonotype has only a few counts. This chain links TRBV4-3 with TRBJ2-7; D remains unclear. The CDR3 spans 15 residues. CDR1 LGHNA and CDR2 YSLEER come from the germline V gene. With 0 bases removed from V and 3 bases from J, the gap between germline ends came to 12 bases. This CDR3 is CASSQDRNGHYEQYF. The DNA for the CDR3 is TGCGCCAGCAGCCAAGATCGAAACGGCCACTACGAGCAGTACTTC.

This clonotype was seen repeatedly, ten times or more. The chain has TRBV4-3 and TRBJ2-3, with TRBD2 matching 11 bases. Trimming at V came to 0 bases and at J to 5 bases, leaving 10 bases not matched to a gene. CDR1 and CDR2 from the germline V gene are LGHNA and YSLEER. The length of the CDR3 is 18 residues. The CDR3 region is CASSQDRGSSGRGDTQYF. As DNA, the CDR3 is TGCGCCAGCAGCCAAGATCGGGGGAGTAGCGGGAGGGGAGATACGCAGTATTTT.

This clonotype was seen more than once but under ten times. This rearrangement joins TRBV4-3 to TRBJ2-5; D not resolved. Germline lookup yields CDR1 LGHNA and CDR2 YSLEER. V gave up 1 base and J gave up 1 base, with 4 bases separating them. This CDR3 spans 13 amino acids. For the CDR3, the DNA is TGCGCCAGCAGCCAAGGGGTCCAAGAGACCCAGTACTTC. Its translation is CASSQGVQETQYF.

Ten or more counts support this clonotype. The V gene is TRBV9, the J gene TRBJ2-7; D may be TRBD2 (7 bases). V gave up 0 bases and J gave up 5 bases, with 12 bases separating them. The CDR3 sequence is 14 residues long. Germline V lookup: CDR1 SGDLS, CDR2 YYNGEE. CDR3 sequence: CASSVARGPNEQYF. CDR3 coding DNA: TGTGCCAGCAGCGTAGCGCGGGGGCCCAACGAGCAGTACTTC. The full variable domain, rest sourced from reference TRBV9 and TRBJ2-7, is DSGVTQTPKHLITATGQRVTLRCSPRSGDLSVYWYQQSLDQGLQFLIQYYNGEERAKGNILERFSAQQFPDLHSELNLSSLELGDSALYFCASSVARGPNEQYFGPGTRLTVT.

The chain has TRBV5-1 and TRBJ2-3; no reliable D call. Germline CDR1 is SGHRS and CDR2 is YFSETQ. CDR3 length: 11 amino acids. Trimming shortened V by 4 bases and J by 5 bases, and 5 bases separated the two germline ends. CDR3 bases: TGCGCCAGCAGCATGGAAGATACGCAGTATTTT. This translates into CASSMEDTQYF.

The chain employs TRBV5-1 and TRBJ2-1; D is undetermined. V was trimmed by 1 base and J by 0 bases, leaving 17 bases between them. The CDR3 length is 18 residues. Germline V gene sequence: CDR1 SGHRS, CDR2 YFSETQ. CDR3 sequence (DNA): TGCGCCAGCAGCTTGTTAAGCGCCCCTATGAGCTCCTACAATGAGCAGTTCTTC. It is translated as CASSLLSAPMSSYNEQFF.

The J gene is TRBJ2-3, the V gene TRBV4-1; a possible D gene is TRBD2 (5 bases). The CDR3 contains 16 residues. Germline V gene data show CDR1 as MGHRA and CDR2 as YSYEKL. V lost 1 base to trimming and J lost 3 bases, with 14 bases between them. The CDR3 is CASSQGSAGRTDTQYF. In nucleotides, the CDR3 is TGCGCCAGCAGCCAAGGGTCGGCGGGCCGTACAGATACGCAGTATTTT.

This clonotype was observed a few times. The rearrangement joins TRBV7-6 to TRBJ2-7, with no clear D. Germline CDR1 SGHVS, CDR2 FNYEAQ. V lost 5 bases and J lost 2, with 10 bases in between. The CDR3 covers 13 residues. CDR3 in DNA: TGTGCCAGCAGCGTGAGTCAGGCCTACGAGCAGTACTTC. Translating gives CASSVSQAYEQYF. The complete variable domain, with remaining parts taken from reference TRBV7-6 and TRBJ2-7, reads GAGVSQSPRYKVTKRGQDVALRCDPISGHVSLYWYRQALGQGPEFLTYFNYEAQQDKSGLPNDRFSAERPEGSISTLTIQRTEQRDSAMYRCASSVSQAYEQYFGPGTRLTVT.

The V and J genes are TRBV29-1 and TRBJ1-1; the D gene is possibly TRBD1 (6 bases). Germline V CDR1 and CDR2: SQVTM, ANQGSEA. Trimming took off 1 base at V and 1 base at J, with 10 bases between the two ends. The CDR3 contains 14 residues. CDR3 in amino acids: CSVEGATGNTEAFF. CDR3 DNA sequence: TGCAGCGTTGAAGGGGCGACAGGGAACACTGAAGCTTTCTTT.

Many counts were recorded for this clonotype. The chain joins TRBV12-3 or TRBV12-4 to TRBJ2-7; 11 bases match TRBD1. The V gene end was trimmed by 5 bases and the J gene end by 3 bases; junction bases not matched to a gene: 3. The CDR3 runs 14 residues. In DNA, the CDR3 is TGTGCCAGCAGTCCCGGGACAGGGGGCTACGAGCAGTACTTC. Protein sequence: CASSPGTGGYEQYF.

The chain recombines TRBV30 with TRBJ1-1, with a tentative D call TRBD1 (6 bases). This CDR3 region has 13 residues. The germline gives CDR1 GTSNPN, CDR2 SVGIG (reference sequence). Trimming took off 0 bases at V and 6 bases at J, with 11 bases between the two ends. Here the CDR3 reads CAWSVPDSSEAFF. DNA for the CDR3: TGTGCCTGGAGTGTACCGGACAGTTCTGAAGCTTTCTTT. The whole variable domain, filled in from reference TRBV30 and TRBJ1-1, reads SQTIHQWPATLVQPVGSPLSLECTVEGTSNPNLYWYRQAAGRGLQLLFYSVGIGQISSEVPQNLSASRPQDRQFILSSKKLLLSDSGFYLCAWSVPDSSEAFFGQGTRLTVV.

This clonotype was detected many times. The chain combines TRBV4-2 with TRBJ2-2, with TRBD2 identical over 9 bases. The CDR3 extends over 16 amino acids. J was trimmed by 1 base and V by 2 bases; bases with no gene match: 2. Germline CDR1 reads LGHNA; CDR2 reads YNFKEQ. The CDR3 here is CASSQISGRNTGELFF. CDR3 sequence (DNA): TGTGCCAGCAGCCAAATTAGCGGGAGGAACACCGGGGAGCTGTTTTTT.

The V gene is TRBV7-2, the J gene TRBJ2-2; a possible D gene is TRBD2 (5 bases). The V and J ends lost 1 base and 4 bases respectively, with 10 bases between them. The CDR3 has 15 amino acids. Germline assignment: CDR1 SGHTA and CDR2 FQGNSA. The CDR3 protein is CASSLGGVSTGELFF. The CDR3, as DNA: TGTGCCAGCAGCTTAGGGGGAGTGAGCACCGGGGAGCTGTTTTTT.

The chain combines TRBV20-1 with TRBJ2-1; D is unclear. Trimming took 0 bases from V and 8 from J, leaving 14 bases between them. The germline V gene has CDR1 DFQATT and CDR2 SNEGSKA (reference sequence). CDR3 length: 14 residues. The CDR3 is CSAREDPRVHEQFF. CDR3 bases: TGCAGTGCTAGAGAGGACCCCCGGGTTCATGAGCAGTTCTTC.

This clonotype was seen only a few times. The V gene is TRBV6-5, the J gene TRBJ2-7; 9 bases line up with TRBD2. The germline gives CDR1 MNHEY, CDR2 SVGAGI. The CDR3 runs to 13 residues. V gave up 2 bases and J gave up 6 bases; unmatched junction bases: 2. In DNA, the CDR3 is TGTGCCAGCAGTTACGGCGGGAGGGGCGAGCAGTACTTC. This codes for CASSYGGRGEQYF.

The V and J genes are TRBV12-3 or TRBV12-4 and TRBJ2-3; 7 bases match TRBD2. V lost 1 base, J lost 2 bases, and 6 bases stayed unmatched. The CDR3 length is 16 residues. CDR3 residues: CASSLGAGVFTDTQYF. The CDR3 bases are TGTGCCAGCAGTTTAGGCGCGGGAGTGTTCACAGATACGCAGTATTTT.

This clonotype has only a few counts. The J gene is TRBJ2-3, the V gene TRBV7-2, with D possibly matching TRBD2 (6 bases). Trimming took off 2 bases at V and 0 bases at J, with 21 bases between the two ends. The length of the CDR3 is 19 residues. CDR1 and CDR2 from the germline V gene are SGHTA and FQGNSA. CDR3 residues: CASSLNSGYDGTSTDTQYF. The CDR3 nucleotides read TGTGCCAGCAGCTTAAATAGTGGGTACGACGGGACTAGCACAGATACGCAGTATTTT.

This clonotype has at least ten counts. The chain has TRBV19 and TRBJ2-1; the match to TRBD2 covers 9 bases. The germline V gene encodes CDR1 LNHDA and CDR2 SQIVND (reference sequence). This CDR3 is built from 15 residues. J lost 8 bases, V lost 4 bases, and 9 bases had no gene match. CDR3 protein: CASSTGTSWMHEQFF. Here the CDR3 DNA reads TGTGCCAGTAGTACCGGGACTAGCTGGATGCATGAGCAGTTCTTC.

This chain links TRBV10-3 with TRBJ2-6; D gene ambiguous. The CDR3 runs to 15 residues. Deletions cut 8 bases from V and 1 base from J, with 12 bases between. The V gene's germline CDR1 is ENHRY and CDR2 SYGVKD. CDR3 sequence reads: CAIGKIQSGANVLTF. CDR3 nucleotide sequence: TGTGCCATCGGGAAGATACAGTCTGGGGCCAACGTCCTGACTTTC.

This clonotype has more than one count but fewer than ten. This sequence joins TRBV19 and TRBJ2-7, with D uncertain. Germline assignment: CDR1 LNHDA and CDR2 SQIVND (reference sequence). The CDR3 loop spans 12 amino acids. V was shortened by 3 bases and J by 2 bases, with 5 bases between the two germline ends. The CDR3 region is CASSIGTYEQYF. In DNA, the CDR3 is TGTGCCAGTAGTATCGGTACCTACGAGCAGTACTTC. The full variable domain, with the rest looked up from reference TRBV19 and TRBJ2-7, is DGGITQSPKYLFRKEGQNVTLSCEQNLNHDAMYWYRQDPGQGLRLIYYSQIVNDFQKGDIAEGYSVSREKKESFPLTVTSAQKNPTAFYLCASSIGTYEQYFGPGTRLTVT.

This clonotype was detected only a few times. CDR3 coding DNA: TGTGCCAGCAGTTTCACAGGGGGACGCTCCACAGATACGCAGTATTTT. Its protein product is CASSFTGGRSTDTQYF. The chain combines TRBV27 with TRBJ2-3; 8 nucleotides match TRBD1. V shed 3 bases, J shed 2 bases, and the junction held 7 bases outside the gene matches. The CDR3 spans 16 residues. CDR1 and CDR2 from the germline V gene are MNHEY and SMNVEV (reference sequence).

The rearrangement links TRBV12-3 or TRBV12-4 to TRBJ2-1; 11 nucleotides match TRBD2. With V trimmed by 5 bases and J by 8 bases, 8 bases remained unmatched. This CDR3 is built from 15 residues. The DNA of the CDR3 is TGTGCCAGCAGTGAAGTAGCGGGAGGGCCATATGAGCAGTTCTTC. It encodes CASSEVAGGPYEQFF.

This clonotype was seen ten or more times. The chain carries TRBV3-1 and TRBJ2-1; possible D gene TRBD2, 6 bases. With 3 bases removed from V and 4 bases from J, the gap between germline ends came to 22 bases. CDR3 length: 18 residues. The V gene's germline CDR1 is LGHDT and CDR2 YNNKEL (reference sequence). CDR3 residues: CASSQEGLEVVVYNEQFF. DNA for the CDR3: TGTGCCAGCAGCCAGGAGGGCCTGGAAGTGGTCGTTTACAATGAGCAGTTCTTC.

The CDR3 DNA is TGTGCCAGCACCGGGAATTTCTATAGCAATCAGCCCCAGCATTTT. It yields the protein CASTGNFYSNQPQHF. The chain is built from TRBV2 and TRBJ1-5, with D unclear. Trimming shortened V by 7 bases and J by 0 bases, and 13 bases separated the two germline ends. The CDR3 is 15 amino acids. CDR1 SNHLY and CDR2 FYNNEI come from the germline V gene. Full variable domain (missing parts from reference TRBV2 and TRBJ1-5): EPEVTQTPSHQVTQMGQEVILRCVPISNHLYFYWYRQILGQKVEFLVSFYNNEISEKSEIFDDQFSVERPDGSNFTLKIRSTKLEDSAMYFCASTGNFYSNQPQHFGDGTRLSIL.

This clonotype has only a few counts. The chain joins TRBV4-3 to TRBJ2-7, with D perhaps matching TRBD2 (6 bases). The germline V gene encodes CDR1 LGHNA and CDR2 YSLEER. The CDR3 contains 13 residues. Trimming shortened V by 0 bases and J by 7 bases, and 10 bases separated the two germline ends. The CDR3 DNA is TGCGCCAGCAGCCAAGACTGGGAGGATGAGCAGTACTTC. It is translated as CASSQDWEDEQYF.

This clonotype has a handful of counts. This chain's CDR3 is CASSLEAESGNTIYF. DNA for the CDR3: TGCGCCAGCAGCTTGGAAGCAGAATCTGGAAACACCATATATTTT. The chain couples TRBV5-1 to TRBJ1-3; D uncertain. The CDR3 totals 15 residues. CDR1 and CDR2 from the germline V gene are SGHRS and YFSETQ. V dropped 0 bases and J dropped 1 base, with 8 bases sitting between them. Full variable domain (rest looked up from reference TRBV5-1 and TRBJ1-3): KAGVTQTPRYLIKTRGQQVTLSCSPISGHRSVSWYQQTPGQGLQFLFEYFSETQRNKGNFPGRFSGRQFSNSRSEMNVSTLELGDSALYLCASSLEAESGNTIYFGEGSWLTVV.

There are a few counts of this clonotype. V gene TRBV6-5 combines with J gene TRBJ1-1; weak D call: TRBD1 (6 bases). The V end lost 7 bases, the J end lost 2 bases, and 14 bases lay between the germline ends. The germline gives CDR1 MNHEY, CDR2 SVGAGI. CDR3 length: 14 residues. The CDR3 sequence is CASTPGGSNTEAFF. The CDR3 region has the DNA TGTGCCAGCACCCCCGGGGGCAGTAACACTGAAGCTTTCTTT.